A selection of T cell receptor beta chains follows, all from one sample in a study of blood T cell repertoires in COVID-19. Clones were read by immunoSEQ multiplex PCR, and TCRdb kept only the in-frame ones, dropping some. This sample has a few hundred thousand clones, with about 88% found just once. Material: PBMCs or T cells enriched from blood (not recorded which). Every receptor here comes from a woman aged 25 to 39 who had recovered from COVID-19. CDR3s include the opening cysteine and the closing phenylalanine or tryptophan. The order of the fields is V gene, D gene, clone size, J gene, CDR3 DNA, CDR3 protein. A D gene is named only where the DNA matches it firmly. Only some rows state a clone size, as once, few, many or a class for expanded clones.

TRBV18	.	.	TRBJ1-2	TGTGCCAGCTCACCATCGGAGGTCGTGGGCTATGGCTACACCTTC	CASSPSEVVGYGYTF
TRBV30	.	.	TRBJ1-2	TGTGCCTGGAGTGTGGGGGGGCGGGATGGCTACACCTTC	CAWSVGGRDGYTF
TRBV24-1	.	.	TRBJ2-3	TGTGCCACCAGTGATCTCGGAGATACGCAGTATTTT	CATSDLGDTQYF
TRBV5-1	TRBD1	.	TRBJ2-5	TGCGCCAGCAGCCTCAGGACAGGGGGCCAAGAGACCCAGTACTTC	CASSLRTGGQETQYF
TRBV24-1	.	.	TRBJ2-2	TGTGCCACCAGTGATGCGGGCCGCAACACCGGGGAGCTGTTTTTT	CATSDAGRNTGELFF
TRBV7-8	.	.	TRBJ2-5	TGTGCCAGCAGTTTAGAAGTAGGCGGTCGAGTGGCCCAGTACTTC	CASSLEVGGRVAQYF
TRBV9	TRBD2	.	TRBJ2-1	TGTGCCAGCAGCGTGCTGATAGCGGGGGGGCCATATGAGCAGTTCTTC	CASSVLIAGGPYEQFF
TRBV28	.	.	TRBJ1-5	TGTGCCAGCAGACCCGGGGGGCCCAATCAGCCCCAGCATTTT	CASRPGGPNQPQHF
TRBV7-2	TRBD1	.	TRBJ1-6	TGTGCCAGCAGCTTGGACAGGGGGGATTCACCCCTCCACTTT	CASSLDRGDSPLHF
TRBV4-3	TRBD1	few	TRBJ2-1	TGCGCCAGCAGCCGCGGGACAGGAACCTACAATGAGCAGTTCTTC	CASSRGTGTYNEQFF
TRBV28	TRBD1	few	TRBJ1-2	TGTGCCAGCAGTTCACTCTTGACAGGGACCTATGGCTACACCTTC	CASSSLLTGTYGYTF
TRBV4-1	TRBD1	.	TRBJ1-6	TGCGCCAGCAGCCAAGATTGGGGACAGATTAATTCACCCCTCCACTTT	CASSQDWGQINSPLHF
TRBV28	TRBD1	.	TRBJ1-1	TGTGCCAGCAGTCAAGGGGACAGGGCACGGGAAGCTTTCTTT	CASSQGDRAREAFF
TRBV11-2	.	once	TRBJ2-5	TGTGCCAGCAGCTTAGCCGTACAAGAGACCCAGTACTTC	CASSLAVQETQYF
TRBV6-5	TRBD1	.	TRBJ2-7	TGTGCCAGCAGGAGAGGACAGGGGGACGAGCAGTACTTC	CASRRGQGDEQYF
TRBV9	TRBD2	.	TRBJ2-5	TGTGCCAGCAGCGTAGGACTAGCGGGGTTACAAGAGACCCAGTACTTC	CASSVGLAGLQETQYF
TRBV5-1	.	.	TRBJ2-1	TGCGCCAGCAGCCCGGGACTGCAGCTCAACACTGAGCAGTTCTTC	CASSPGLQLNTEQFF
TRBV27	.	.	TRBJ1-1	TGTGCCAGCAGCTGGAGCCCCAACACTGAAGCTTTCTTT	CASSWSPNTEAFF
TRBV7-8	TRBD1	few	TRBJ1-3	TGTGCCAGCAGCTGGAAACCGACAGGGTCTGGAAACACCATATATTTT	CASSWKPTGSGNTIYF
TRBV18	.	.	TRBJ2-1	TGTGCCAGCTCACCAGAGCAGGGTAATGAGCAGTTCTTC	CASSPEQGNEQFF
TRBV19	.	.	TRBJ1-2	TGTGCCAGTAGTATAGGAGGGACTGGAAACAACTATGGCTACACCTTC	CASSIGGTGNNYGYTF
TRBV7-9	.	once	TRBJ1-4	TGTGCCAGCAGCTCGCGGATGGAAAAACTGTTTTTT	CASSSRMEKLFF
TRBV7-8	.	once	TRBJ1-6	TGTGCCAGCAGCTTAGGAGCCTCTCGTTCACCCCTCCACTTT	CASSLGASRSPLHF
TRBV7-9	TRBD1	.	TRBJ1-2	TGTGCCAGCAGCTTAGAAGGGGGCCCGATCGGGGGCTACACCTTC	CASSLEGGPIGGYTF
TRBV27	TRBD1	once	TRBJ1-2	TGTGCCAGCAGTTTATCGGCAGGGGGTAACTATGGCTACACCTTC	CASSLSAGGNYGYTF
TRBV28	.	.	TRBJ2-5	TGTGCCAGCGGCTGGGAGGTGCTTAAGGGCAGACAAGAGACCCAGTACTTC	CASGWEVLKGRQETQYF
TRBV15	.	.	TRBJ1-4	TGTGCCACCAGCAGAGACCGGGGGGGTAATGAAAAACTGTTTTTT	CATSRDRGGNEKLFF
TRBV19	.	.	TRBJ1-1	TGTGCCAGTAGTATAGAACTGACAGCGCAAAACACTGAAGCTTTCTTT	CASSIELTAQNTEAFF
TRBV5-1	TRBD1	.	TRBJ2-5	TGCGCCAGCAGCTGGCTAACAGGGGCGCAAGAGACCCAGTACTTC	CASSWLTGAQETQYF
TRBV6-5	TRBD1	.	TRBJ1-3	TGTGCCAGCGGCCGTAGGACAGGCCCTGGAAACACCATATATTTT	CASGRRTGPGNTIYF
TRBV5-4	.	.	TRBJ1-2	TGTGCCAGCAGCTTGGAGGGGGACTATGGCTACACCTTC	CASSLEGDYGYTF
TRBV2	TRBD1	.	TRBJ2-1	TGTGCCAGCGGCGGACAGGGGGGCTACAATGAGCAGTTCTTC	CASGGQGGYNEQFF
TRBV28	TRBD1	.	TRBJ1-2	TGTGCCAGCAGTTCCCCCGGACAGGGACTTAACTATGGCTACACCTTC	CASSSPGQGLNYGYTF
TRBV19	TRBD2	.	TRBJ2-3	TGTGCCAGTAGTATTGCGGTGGCGGGGGGGGTCGCAGATACGCAGTATTTT	CASSIAVAGGVADTQYF
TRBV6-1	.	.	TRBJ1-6	TGTGCCAGCAGTGAAGCCCGACAGGCCGTTTCGGGTTCACCCCTCCACTTT	CASSEARQAVSGSPLHF
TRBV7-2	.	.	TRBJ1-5	TGTGCCAGCAGCCCCGACAGAAATCAGCCCCAGCATTTT	CASSPDRNQPQHF
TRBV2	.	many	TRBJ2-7	TGTGCCAGCAGAGGGACTTCCTACGAGCAGTACTTC	CASRGTSYEQYF
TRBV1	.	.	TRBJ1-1	TGCACCAGCAGTCGACAGGGTGGGGCGAACACTGAAGCTTTCTTT	CTSSRQGGANTEAFF
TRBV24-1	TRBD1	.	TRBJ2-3	TGTGCCACCAGTGATAAAGGGACAGCCTCTAGCACAGATACGCAGTATTTT	CATSDKGTASSTDTQYF
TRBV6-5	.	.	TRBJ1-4	TGTGCCAGCAGACCGACAGGCAGGGATGAAAAACTGTTTTTT	CASRPTGRDEKLFF
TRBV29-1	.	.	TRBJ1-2	TGCAGCGTTGAAGATCGTTACACAGGCTACACCTTC	CSVEDRYTGYTF